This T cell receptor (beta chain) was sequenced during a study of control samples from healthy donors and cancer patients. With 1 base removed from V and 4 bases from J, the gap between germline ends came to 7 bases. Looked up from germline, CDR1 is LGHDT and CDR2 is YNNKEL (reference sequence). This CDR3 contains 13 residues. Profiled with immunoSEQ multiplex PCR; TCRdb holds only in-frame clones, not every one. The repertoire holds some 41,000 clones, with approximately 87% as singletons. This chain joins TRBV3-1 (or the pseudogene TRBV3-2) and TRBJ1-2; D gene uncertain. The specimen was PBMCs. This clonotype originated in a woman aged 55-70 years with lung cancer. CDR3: CASSQGNSYGYTF. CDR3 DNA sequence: TGTGCCAGCAGCCAAGGGAACAGCTATGGCTACACCTTC.